A selection of T cell receptor beta chains follows, all from one sample in a study of Ad26.COV2.S vaccination and SARS-CoV-2 variants. Method: immunoSEQ multiplex PCR; TCRdb's copy keeps in-frame clones and lacks some. Of around 300,000 clones in the sample, 88% are singletons; the top ten hold 6.4%. The input for sequencing was peripheral blood, taken in a trial of Ad26.COV2.S vaccine versus placebo. All receptors come from a person aged 18-60 years who received the Ad26.COV2.S COVID-19 vaccine or a placebo. The CDR3 runs from the conserved cysteine through the conserved F or W. Each record gives: CDR3 DNA, CDR3 protein, J gene, D gene, V gene, clone size. A D gene is named only where the DNA matches it firmly. Some rows have no size entry. The others give once, few or many, or a class for an expanded clone.

DNA: TGTGCCAGCAGTTTAACGGGGAGCTACGGAAACATTCAGTACTTC
CDR3: CASSLTGSYGNIQYF
J: TRBJ2-4
D: NA
V: TRBV27
size: NA

DNA: TGTGCCAGTAGTATATGGGCAGGCCAGAACACTGAAGCTTTCTTT
CDR3: CASSIWAGQNTEAFF
J: TRBJ1-1
D: NA
V: TRBV19
size: NA

DNA: TGCGCCAGCAGCCAAGAGCACTCAGGGAGGGGCGGCAATCAGCCCCAGCATTTT
CDR3: CASSQEHSGRGGNQPQHF
J: TRBJ1-5
D: NA
V: TRBV4-1
size: NA

DNA: TGTGCCAGCAGCTTTGTGGGGCTGGGCACCGGGGAGCTGTTTTTT
CDR3: CASSFVGLGTGELFF
J: TRBJ2-2
D: NA
V: TRBV11-2
size: once

DNA: TGTGCCAGCAGTGAAGTCGGACAAGGAGATACGCAGTATTTT
CDR3: CASSEVGQGDTQYF
J: TRBJ2-3
D: NA
V: TRBV6-1
size: NA

DNA: TGCGCCAGCAGCCTCCGAGAGGGACAGGGGGCCAGGGACACTGAAGCTTTCTTT
CDR3: CASSLREGQGARDTEAFF
J: TRBJ1-1
D: TRBD1
V: TRBV5-1
size: NA

DNA: TGTGCCAGCAGCTTGACTAGCGGAGCTAACAATGAGCAGTTCTTC
CDR3: CASSLTSGANNEQFF
J: TRBJ2-1
D: TRBD2
V: TRBV11-2
size: NA

DNA: TGTGCCAGCAGGGAACGGAGGACAGGCGCCTACGAGCAGTACTTC
CDR3: CASRERRTGAYEQYF
J: TRBJ2-7
D: TRBD1
V: TRBV7-3
size: NA

DNA: TGTGCCTGGGCCAGGACAGACCTCTCTGGAAACACCATATATTTT
CDR3: CAWARTDLSGNTIYF
J: TRBJ1-3
D: NA
V: TRBV30
size: NA

DNA: TGTGCCAGCAGCTTAGAGTCTAGCGTCTCCTACGAGCAGTACTTC
CDR3: CASSLESSVSYEQYF
J: TRBJ2-7
D: NA
V: TRBV7-2
size: NA

DNA: TGCGCCAGCAGCCATACGGGGAGGGAGCAGTTCTTC
CDR3: CASSHTGREQFF
J: TRBJ2-1
D: NA
V: TRBV4-3
size: few

DNA: TGTGCCAGCAGCTTAGGGGGGAGATCGAATACGCAGTATTTT
CDR3: CASSLGGRSNTQYF
J: TRBJ2-3
D: NA
V: TRBV7-2
size: NA

DNA: TGTGCCATCAGACCATCCTCCGGGACAGGGAAAGGCGAGCAGTACTTC
CDR3: CAIRPSSGTGKGEQYF
J: TRBJ2-7
D: TRBD1
V: TRBV10-3
size: NA

DNA: TGCAGTGCTTCCAGCACAGATACGCAGTATTTT
CDR3: CSASSTDTQYF
J: TRBJ2-3
D: NA
V: TRBV20-1
size: NA

DNA: TGTGCCAGCAGCGGTGTAACTAGCGGGAGATCCAGTGAGCAGTTCTTC
CDR3: CASSGVTSGRSSEQFF
J: TRBJ2-1
D: TRBD2
V: TRBV9
size: NA

DNA: TGTGCCAGCAGCTACCGGGACTGGTCCTCCTACGAGCAGTACTTC
CDR3: CASSYRDWSSYEQYF
J: TRBJ2-7
D: NA
V: TRBV5-6
size: NA

DNA: TGTGCAATTCTAGTAGTCGAGTCAGGGGGTAGCAATCAGCCCCAGCATTTT
CDR3: CAILVVESGGSNQPQHF
J: TRBJ1-5
D: NA
V: TRBV12-2
size: once

DNA: TGTGCCAGCAGCTTGGCCCGTTTTGGGACTAGCTCCTACAATGAGCAGTTCTTC
CDR3: CASSLARFGTSSYNEQFF
J: TRBJ2-1
D: TRBD2
V: TRBV5-4
size: NA

DNA: TGTGCCAGCAGTAGACAGAGGTTGAACACTGAAGCTTTCTTT
CDR3: CASSRQRLNTEAFF
J: TRBJ1-1
D: NA
V: TRBV6-5
size: NA

DNA: TGTGCCAGCAGCATAGCGGGGGGGGTTTACAATGAGCAGTTCTTC
CDR3: CASSIAGGVYNEQFF
J: TRBJ2-1
D: TRBD2
V: TRBV5-8
size: NA

DNA: TGTGCCAGCGAGACCGGACTGAACTACGAGCAGTACTTC
CDR3: CASETGLNYEQYF
J: TRBJ2-7
D: NA
V: TRBV7-9
size: once

DNA: TGTGCCAGCAGCTCCTCCCGGGCAGGGGGCCTAAAGAGAAACACCATATATTTT
CDR3: CASSSSRAGGLKRNTIYF
J: TRBJ1-3
D: TRBD1
V: TRBV7-2
size: NA

DNA: TGCGCCAGCAGCGTAAGACGGGTCGACAATGAGCAGTTCTTC
CDR3: CASSVRRVDNEQFF
J: TRBJ2-1
D: NA
V: TRBV4-1
size: NA

DNA: TGTGCCAGTAGTAATGACAGGGGCGCGAACACCGGGGAGCTGTTTTTT
CDR3: CASSNDRGANTGELFF
J: TRBJ2-2
D: TRBD1
V: TRBV19
size: NA

DNA: TGTGCCAGCAGTGACTCCACAGCGAGCACAGATACGCAGTATTTT
CDR3: CASSDSTASTDTQYF
J: TRBJ2-3
D: NA
V: TRBV25-1
size: NA

DNA: TGTGCCAGCAGCACCATGAGCTCTAGCGGGAGCTGGTTGACAGATACGCAGTATTTT
CDR3: CASSTMSSSGSWLTDTQYF
J: TRBJ2-3
D: TRBD2
V: TRBV7-2
size: NA

DNA: TGTGCCAGCAGTCCCGACAGGGGGCATGGCTACACCTTC
CDR3: CASSPDRGHGYTF
J: TRBJ1-2
D: TRBD1
V: TRBV6-5
size: NA

DNA: TGTGCCACCAGCAGAGGGGACGGCGGAATAAACATTCAGTACTTC
CDR3: CATSRGDGGINIQYF
J: TRBJ2-4
D: NA
V: TRBV15
size: NA

DNA: TGTGCCAGCAACCTGCGGGGGACTGTGGGGAACACTGAAGCTTTCTTT
CDR3: CASNLRGTVGNTEAFF
J: TRBJ1-1
D: NA
V: TRBV6-4
size: NA

DNA: TGCGCCAGCAGCCCCGCTGGAGGGGATCACAGCTATGGCTACACCTTC
CDR3: CASSPAGGDHSYGYTF
J: TRBJ1-2
D: NA
V: TRBV4-1
size: NA

DNA: TGTGCCAGCAGTTACCTGGGGACACCAGGCTATACATTGGTAGCCAAAAACATTCAGTACTTC
CDR3: CASSYLGTPGYTLVAKNIQYF
J: TRBJ2-4
D: NA
V: TRBV6-2/TRBV6-3
size: NA

DNA: TGTGCCAGCAGCTTAATAATGGGGACCGGGGAGCTGTTTTTT
CDR3: CASSLIMGTGELFF
J: TRBJ2-2
D: NA
V: TRBV7-9
size: NA

DNA: TGTGCCAGCAGTGACCCCGGCCGTACGAACACCGGGGAGCTGTTTTTT
CDR3: CASSDPGRTNTGELFF
J: TRBJ2-2
D: NA
V: TRBV6-2/TRBV6-3
size: NA

DNA: TGTGCCACCACCAGGCAGGGGCCTTTCATCCCGACCTTT
CDR3: CATTRQGPFIPTF
J: TRBJ1-1
D: NA
V: TRBV6-5
size: NA

DNA: TGTGCCAGCAGCATCGAATCGATAGAAGACGAGCAGTACTTC
CDR3: CASSIESIEDEQYF
J: TRBJ2-7
D: NA
V: TRBV7-9
size: few

DNA: TGTGCCAGCAGCTTAGTTACTAGCGGGGGGTCCGCTTCCCTCTACAATGAGCAGTTCTTC
CDR3: CASSLVTSGGSASLYNEQFF
J: TRBJ2-1
D: TRBD2
V: TRBV7-6
size: once

DNA: TGCGCCAGCAGCTTGGTAAAGGGTGGTGGAAACACCATATATTTT
CDR3: CASSLVKGGGNTIYF
J: TRBJ1-3
D: NA
V: TRBV5-1
size: NA

DNA: TGTGCCAGCAGCTTAATGCGGGCGGGAGGTCAAGAGACCCAGTACTTC
CDR3: CASSLMRAGGQETQYF
J: TRBJ2-5
D: TRBD2
V: TRBV7-2
size: NA

DNA: TGCAGCCCATCCTCGGACAGGATTAGCAATCAGCCCCAGCATTTT
CDR3: CSPSSDRISNQPQHF
J: TRBJ1-5
D: TRBD1
V: TRBV29-1
size: few

DNA: TGTGCCAGCAGGCCAGTAACAGATACGCAGTATTTT
CDR3: CASRPVTDTQYF
J: TRBJ2-3
D: NA
V: TRBV12-3/TRBV12-4
size: NA

DNA: TGCGCCAGCAGCCAAAGGACTAGCGGGGCTAACAATGAGCAGTTCTTC
CDR3: CASSQRTSGANNEQFF
J: TRBJ2-1
D: TRBD2
V: TRBV5-1
size: NA

DNA: TGCGCCAGCAGCCAAGATAGGGTAGCGGGAGGTGGCGAGCAGTACTTC
CDR3: CASSQDRVAGGGEQYF
J: TRBJ2-7
D: TRBD2
V: TRBV4-3
size: NA

DNA: TGTGCCAGCAGCTTATCCGGGACAGGGGGCCGCGAAGCTTTCTTT
CDR3: CASSLSGTGGREAFF
J: TRBJ1-1
D: TRBD1
V: TRBV7-6
size: NA

DNA: TGCGCCAGCAGCCAAGATGTGGGGGCTTGGGAGCAGTACTTC
CDR3: CASSQDVGAWEQYF
J: TRBJ2-7
D: NA
V: TRBV4-3
size: once

DNA: TGCAGCGTTGGGGCCCTAGGCGGTCTGGGAAACACCATATATTTT
CDR3: CSVGALGGLGNTIYF
J: TRBJ1-3
D: NA
V: TRBV29-1
size: NA

DNA: TGCGCCAGCAGCCAAGATAGCAGAGGGCAGAATAATTCACCCCTCCACTTT
CDR3: CASSQDSRGQNNSPLHF
J: TRBJ1-6
D: NA
V: TRBV4-3
size: NA

DNA: TGTGCCAGCAGCCCGGTACAGGGGTCGGGGGGGAAACTGTTTTTT
CDR3: CASSPVQGSGGKLFF
J: TRBJ1-4
D: TRBD1
V: TRBV7-2
size: few

DNA: TGTGCCAGCAGCTTAGATGCGAGGGTGGCCCACGAGCAGTACTTC
CDR3: CASSLDARVAHEQYF
J: TRBJ2-7
D: NA
V: TRBV11-2
size: NA

DNA: TGTGCCACCAGCAGACAGGGTACCCAAGAGACCCAGTACTTC
CDR3: CATSRQGTQETQYF
J: TRBJ2-5
D: NA
V: TRBV15
size: NA

DNA: TGTGCCAGCAGCTTGGTCGGGACTACAGCTTACGAGCAGTACTTC
CDR3: CASSLVGTTAYEQYF
J: TRBJ2-7
D: TRBD2
V: TRBV5-4
size: NA

DNA: TGTGCCAGCAGCGAGACCCGGTTGAAACTGTTTTTT
CDR3: CASSETRLKLFF
J: TRBJ1-4
D: NA
V: TRBV3-1/TRBV3-2
size: NA

DNA: TGTGCCAGCAGTGCCGGGACAGGGCCCCAAGAGACCCAGTACTTC
CDR3: CASSAGTGPQETQYF
J: TRBJ2-5
D: TRBD1
V: TRBV2
size: NA

DNA: TGTGCCAGCAGCTTAGTTAGCGGGGGTTACGAGCAGTACTTC
CDR3: CASSLVSGGYEQYF
J: TRBJ2-7
D: TRBD2
V: TRBV13
size: NA